This passage covers 17 T cell receptor beta chains from one sample sequenced in a study of T cells in Graves' hyperthyroidism and ophthalmopathy. TCR beta CDR3 sequences were amplified from RNA transcripts. A first-round RT-PCR of the TCR CDR3 used the HTBI primer set. TCRdb recomputed calls from the multiplex PCR reads with MiXCR, one row per CDR3 protein. In the table there are 700,000 to 850,000 distinct CDR3 sequences, over 35% of which are singletons. Sequencing was done on a sample of blood. These receptors all come from a middle-aged woman with Graves' hyperthyroidism.

The chain recombines TRBV2 with TRBJ2-7; D is unclear. Germline assignment: CDR1 SNHLY and CDR2 FYNNEI. The V end was cut by 8 bases, the J end by 0 bases, with 5 bases between. The CDR3 covers 11 residues. The CDR3 nucleotides read TGTGCCAGCGTCATCTCCTACGAGCAGTACTTC. This sequence encodes CASVISYEQYF.

CDR3 nucleotide sequence: TGTGCCAGCACCACCGGACCGGGCTATGGCTACACCTTC. Translating it yields CASTTGPGYGYTF. This chain links TRBV28 with TRBJ1-2; D is unresolved. The CDR3 is 13 residues long. Germline V gene lookup returns CDR1 MDHEN and CDR2 SYDVKM. The germline V and J ends were trimmed by 7 bases and 4 bases, with 13 bases remaining between them.

In the case of this clonotype: At one of its ends the junction is not consistent with the germline gene, which may arise from a read error. The CDR3 nucleotides read TGCGCCAGCAGCCAAGTCTGGACAGGGGGAAACTATGGCTACACCTTC. It is translated as CASSQVWTGGNYGYTF. This chain uses TRBV5-4 with TRBJ1-2, with TRBD1 matching over 10 bases. Germline CDR1 SGHNT, CDR2 YYREEE (reference sequence). The CDR3 consists of 16 residues.

This clonotype has ten or more counts. The chain carries TRBV7-9 and TRBJ2-7; possible D gene TRBD1, 6 bases. With 3 bases removed from V and 2 bases from J, the gap between germline ends came to 11 bases. From germline, CDR1 is SEHNR and CDR2 FQNEAQ (reference sequence). The CDR3 has 14 residues. The CDR3 here is CASSFPGQPYEQYF. The CDR3, as DNA: TGTGCCAGCAGCTTTCCCGGACAGCCCTACGAGCAGTACTTC.

This clonotype was recorded at least ten times. The J gene is TRBJ2-7, the V gene TRBV15; 9 nucleotides align to TRBD1. The trim removed 4 bases at V and 2 bases at J, leaving 9 bases unmatched. Germline CDR1 LNHNV, CDR2 YYDKDF (reference sequence). The CDR3 is 16 residues long. The CDR3 DNA reads TGTGCCACCAGCAAATCGGACAGGGGAAACCCCTACGAGCAGTACTTC. Translated: CATSKSDRGNPYEQYF.

V and J are TRBV6-5 and TRBJ2-2; 12 positions agree with TRBD2. V dropped 4 bases and J dropped 5; count of bases not matched to a gene: 8. The germline gives CDR1 MNHEY, CDR2 SVGAGI. The CDR3 spans 17 residues. CDR3 region: CASSSTSGGRKTGELFF. The CDR3 bases are TGTGCCAGCAGTTCGACTAGCGGGGGTAGGAAAACCGGGGAGCTGTTTTTT.

This clonotype was seen many times. The chain recombines TRBV2 with TRBJ2-2; no reliable D call. The V gene lost 4 bases and the J gene lost 3 bases, with 12 bases spanning the gap. This CDR3 spans 15 amino acids. Germline lookup yields CDR1 SNHLY and CDR2 FYNNEI. Here the CDR3 reads CASSVASIDTGELFF. In DNA, the CDR3 is TGTGCCAGCAGTGTGGCCTCGATAGACACCGGGGAGCTGTTTTTT.

CDR3 residues: CASSSRRDGLYGYTF. The CDR3 DNA reads as TGCGCCAGCAGCTCCCGGAGGGACGGCCTCTATGGCTACACCTTC. This sequence joins TRBV5-1 and TRBJ1-2; tentatively, D is TRBD1 (5 bases). There are 15 residues in the CDR3. Germline CDR1 and CDR2: SGHRS and YFSETQ. V lost 3 bases and J 4 bases, leaving 16 bases between the germline ends.

Points on this clonotype: This CDR3 fails to terminate in the conserved phenylalanine or tryptophan, so it likely reflects a read error. The CDR3 sequence is CASSRTRVENSPLHL. CDR3 DNA: TGTGCCAGCAGCCGTACCAGGGTGGAAAATTCACCCCTCCACCTT. The chain links TRBV4-2 to TRBJ1-6; D may be TRBD1 (5 bases). There are 15 residues in the CDR3. Deletions cut 4 bases from V and 7 bases from J, with 14 bases between. Germline loops: CDR1 LGHNA, CDR2 YNFKEQ.

Here the CDR3 reads CASSPLRGVGMNTEAFF. CDR3 nucleotides: TGTGCCAGCAGTCCCCTAAGGGGTGTTGGGATGAACACTGAAGCTTTCTTT. The chain employs TRBV12-3 or TRBV12-4 and TRBJ1-1; a possible D gene is TRBD1 (5 bases). This CDR3 has 17 residues. Trimming left V 5 bases short and J 0 bases short, with 19 bases between.

Of note for this clonotype: At one end the junction does not follow the germline gene, possibly because of a read error. The V call is TRBV12-3 or TRBV12-4, the J call TRBJ2-5, with D possibly being TRBD1 (6 bases). The end of the DNA is better explained by TRBJ2-7, so the J call may be wrong. The CDR3 spans 14 residues. CDR3 bases: TGTGTCAGCAGTCGGACAGAGAGCTCCTACGAGCAGTACTTC. Translated: CVSSRTESSYEQYF.

CDR3 sequence: CASSSPGATNYGYTF. CDR3 DNA: TGTGCCAGCAGTTCTCCAGGGGCGACTAACTATGGCTACACCTTC. This chain links TRBV7-9 with TRBJ1-2; perhaps TRBD1 as D (6 bases). The length of the CDR3 is 15 residues. Germline assignment: CDR1 SEHNR and CDR2 FQNEAQ (reference sequence). Trimming took 6 bases from V and 0 from J, leaving 14 bases between them. The complete variable domain, with remaining parts taken from reference TRBV7-9 and TRBJ1-2, reads DTGVSQNPRHKITKRGQNVTFRCDPISEHNRLYWYRQTLGQGPEFLTYFQNEAQLEKSRLLSDRFSAERPKGSFSTLEIQRTEQGDSAMYLCASSSPGATNYGYTFGSGTRLTVV.

This clonotype was counted between two and nine times. V gene TRBV7-2 combines with J gene TRBJ1-1, with a tentative D call TRBD1 (5 bases). The CDR3 covers 13 residues. Trimming removed 0 bases from V and 8 bases from J, with 10 bases in between. CDR1 and CDR2 (germline): SGHTA, FQGNSA. CDR3 sequence reads: CASSLARTREAFF. In nucleotides, the CDR3 is TGTGCCAGCAGCTTAGCGCGGACAAGGGAAGCTTTCTTT.

In the case of this clonotype: At one end, the junction sequence differs from germline, possibly due to a read error. This chain uses TRBV9 with TRBJ2-5; 10 nucleotides agree with TRBD2. The CDR3 has 12 amino acids. Germline V gives CDR1 SGDLS, CDR2 YYNGEE. The CDR3 region is CASSLSGGAVVF. The CDR3 region has the DNA TGTGCTAGCAGCTTGAGCGGGGGGGCCGTAGTCTTC.

This clonotype has only a few counts. The chain has TRBV5-1 and TRBJ2-5; the match to TRBD2 covers 8 bases. The V gene end was trimmed by 0 bases and the J gene end by 6 bases; junction bases not matched to a gene: 4. The germline V gene has CDR1 SGHRS and CDR2 YFSETQ. There are 14 residues in the CDR3. The CDR3 loop reads CASSLGAGAKTQYF. CDR3 nucleotides: TGCGCCAGCAGCTTGGGAGCGGGGGCCAAGACCCAGTACTTC.

This clonotype was found many times. This chain joins TRBV7-9 and TRBJ2-7, with no clear D. In germline, CDR1 is SEHNR, CDR2 FQNEAQ (reference sequence). The ends were cut back, 3 bases at V and 0 bases at J, with 9 bases in the middle. The CDR3 has 14 residues. Written as DNA, the CDR3 is TGTGCCAGCAGCTTGGATGCTGACTCCTACGAGCAGTACTTC. Translating it yields CASSLDADSYEQYF.

This clonotype turned up a few times. This rearrangement joins TRBV28 to TRBJ1-2; D is possibly TRBD1 (5 bases). CDR1 MDHEN and CDR2 SYDVKM come from the germline V gene. Deletions cut 3 bases from V and 7 bases from J, with 12 bases between. The CDR3 runs to 13 residues. CDR3 bases: TGTGCCAGCAGTTTTGACAGCTTACTTGGCTACACCTTC. This codes for CASSFDSLLGYTF.